Shown below are 18 T cell receptor beta chains from a single sample sequenced in a study of T cells in Graves' hyperthyroidism and ophthalmopathy. Researchers amplified the TCR beta CDR3 regions from RNA transcripts. First-round RT-PCR targeting the TCR CDR3 was performed with the HTBI primer set. TCRdb reanalysed the multiplex PCR reads using MiXCR and keeps one entry per CDR3 protein. Of approximately 300,000 distinct CDR3 sequences listed, 17% are singletons. Material: blood. These receptor sequences come from a woman aged 60 to 75 with Graves' ophthalmopathy.

The genes are TRBV9 and TRBJ1-3; 7 positions match TRBD1. Germline lookup yields CDR1 SGDLS and CDR2 YYNGEE. V shed 4 bases and J 1 base; nucleotides not matched to a gene: 11. This CDR3 is built from 17 residues. CDR3 DNA: TGTGCCAGCAGCCACTGGGGAGGGGGCAGGTCTGGAAACACCATATATTTT. Its translation is CASSHWGGGRSGNTIYF. The variable domain in full, with the rest retrieved from reference TRBV9 and TRBJ1-3, is DSGVTQTPKHLITATGQRVTLRCSPRSGDLSVYWYQQSLDQGLQFLIQYYNGEERAKGNILERFSAQQFPDLHSELNLSSLELGDSALYFCASSHWGGGRSGNTIYFGEGSWLTVV.

This clonotype occurred many times. The rearrangement uses TRBV7-2 and TRBJ2-7; the match to TRBD1 covers 9 bases. Unmatched junction bases numbered 15, after V lost 4 bases and J lost 2 bases. Germline CDR1 SGHTA, CDR2 FQGNSA. This CDR3 contains 18 residues. CDR3 protein: CASSWGVRPTGGAYEQYF. The CDR3 bases are TGTGCCAGCAGCTGGGGAGTGCGTCCGACAGGGGGGGCCTACGAGCAGTACTTC.

Only a few counts were recorded for this clonotype. This rearrangement joins TRBV6-1 to TRBJ2-7; D possibly corresponds to TRBD1 (6 bases). In germline, CDR1 is MNHNS, CDR2 SASEGT. The CDR3 is 13 amino acids. Trimming stripped 7 bases from V and 1 base from J, with 11 bases between. Here the CDR3 reads CASTETGSYEQYF. CDR3 nucleotides: TGTGCCAGCACTGAGACAGGTTCCTACGAGCAGTACTTC.

This chain joins TRBV20-1 and TRBJ1-5; 7 bases match TRBD1. This CDR3 has 14 residues. Per the germline V gene, CDR1 is DFQATT and CDR2 is SNEGSKA (reference sequence). V shed 6 bases and J 1 base; nucleotides not matched to a gene: 6. CDR3 sequence reads: CSATGASSNQPQHF. CDR3 DNA: TGCAGTGCCACAGGGGCTTCAAGCAATCAGCCCCAGCATTTT.

This clonotype was detected ten times or more. The chain uses TRBV27 and TRBJ2-3; 7 bases map to TRBD1. J was trimmed by 5 bases and V by 4 bases; bases with no gene match: 6. Germline CDR1 is MNHEY and CDR2 is SMNVEV (reference sequence). The CDR3 is 14 residues long. The CDR3 protein is CASSYRGLVDTQYF. CDR3 coding DNA: TGTGCCAGCAGTTACAGGGGTTTGGTAGATACGCAGTATTTT.

This clonotype appeared a few times. The rearrangement links TRBV3-1 to TRBJ2-3, with 11 bases identical to TRBD2. Germline V gene lookup returns CDR1 LGHDT and CDR2 YNNKEL (reference sequence). Trimming took 5 bases from V and 5 from J; bases not matched to a gene: 9. CDR3 length equals 16 residues. CDR3 in amino acids: CASSESGLAGLDTQYF. The CDR3 DNA reads as TGTGCCAGCAGCGAGTCCGGACTAGCGGGTTTAGATACGCAGTATTTT.

This clonotype has a count of ten or more. J is TRBJ1-1 and V is TRBV7-6; no clear D. Germline V CDR1 and CDR2: SGHVS, FNYEAQ. The CDR3 has 12 residues. V was pared by 6 bases and J by 6 bases, with 11 bases between. CDR3 coding DNA: TGTGCCAGCAGGGGAATAGGCGCTGAAGCTTTCTTT. Protein: CASRGIGAEAFF.

Comment on this clonotype: A much larger clone lies one base from this, so it may be a read error. The chain uses TRBV20-1 and TRBJ2-7; 10 bases align to TRBD2. Germline CDR1 reads DFQATT; CDR2 reads SNEGSKA (reference sequence). This CDR3 region has 14 residues. The CDR3 here is CSTRAGGSLYEQYF. As DNA, the CDR3 is TGCAGTACTAGAGCGGGGGGGTCCCTCTACGAGCAGTACTTC.

This clonotype was observed a handful of times. The chain employs TRBV5-5 and TRBJ2-3; a weak D match, TRBD2 (6 bases). Trimming left V 0 bases short and J 2 bases short, with 10 bases between. Per germline, CDR1 SGHKS and CDR2 YYEKEE (reference sequence). The CDR3 runs 15 residues. The CDR3, as DNA: TGTGCCAGCAGCTTGGTACTAGCCTTCACAGATACGCAGTATTTT. This gives the protein CASSLVLAFTDTQYF.

The table lists this clonotype with many counts. The chain links TRBV20-1 to TRBJ2-7; 8 bases agree with TRBD2. Germline lookup yields CDR1 DFQATT and CDR2 SNEGSKA (reference sequence). Unmatched junction bases numbered 3, after V lost 5 bases and J lost 3 bases. The CDR3 extends over 12 amino acids. This CDR3 reads CSAQRGNYEQYF. CDR3 in DNA: TGCAGTGCTCAGCGGGGGAACTACGAGCAGTACTTC.

The chain joins TRBV28 to TRBJ1-6, with D possibly matching TRBD1 (5 bases). V dropped 3 bases and J dropped 5 bases, with 11 bases sitting between them. Germline values: CDR1 MDHEN, CDR2 SYDVKM. The CDR3 contains 15 residues. The DNA for the CDR3 is TGTGCCAGCAGTTTTGACAGCCTAAATAATTCACCCCTCCACTTT. This gives the protein CASSFDSLNNSPLHF. Full variable domain (missing parts from reference TRBV28 and TRBJ1-6): DVKVTQSSRYLVKRTGEKVFLECVQDMDHENMFWYRQDPGLGLRLIYFSYDVKMKEKGDIPEGYSVSREKKERFSLILESASTNQTSMYLCASSFDSLNNSPLHFGNGTRLTVT.

This clonotype was observed many times. The chain carries TRBV7-9 and TRBJ1-1; tentative D call: TRBD1 (5 bases). Trimming took off 5 bases at V and 5 bases at J, with 12 bases between the two ends. The CDR3 sequence is 13 residues long. The germline gives CDR1 SEHNR, CDR2 FQNEAQ (reference sequence). CDR3 protein: CASSTQGLTEAFF. As DNA, the CDR3 is TGTGCCAGCAGCACTCAGGGTTTAACTGAAGCTTTCTTT. The full variable domain, its missing parts supplied by reference TRBV7-9 and TRBJ1-1, is DTGVSQNPRHKITKRGQNVTFRCDPISEHNRLYWYRQTLGQGPEFLTYFQNEAQLEKSRLLSDRFSAERPKGSFSTLEIQRTEQGDSAMYLCASSTQGLTEAFFGQGTRLTVV.

J is TRBJ2-6 and V is TRBV27, with 7 bases aligning to TRBD2. The CDR3 runs to 17 residues. In germline, CDR1 is MNHEY, CDR2 SMNVEV (reference sequence). Trimming at V came to 8 bases and at J to 0 bases, leaving 10 bases not matched to a gene. The CDR3, as DNA: TGTGCCAGCGGGCGGGGAGGGGCAGGCTCTGGGGCCAACGTCCTGACTTTC. Amino acids: CASGRGGAGSGANVLTF.

In its sample, this clonotype was seen many times. This chain uses TRBV7-8 with TRBJ2-7, with D uncertain. V was shortened by 5 bases and J by 0 bases, with 17 bases between the two germline ends. The V gene's germline CDR1 is SGHVS and CDR2 FQNEAQ. The CDR3 covers 16 residues. CDR3 amino acids: CASSPRWQESSYEQYF. In DNA form, the CDR3 reads TGTGCCAGCAGCCCCCGGTGGCAGGAGAGCTCCTACGAGCAGTACTTC.

Ten or more counts support this clonotype. The V call is TRBV7-2, the J call TRBJ2-5; maybe TRBD1 (5 bases). The V end lost 5 bases, the J end lost 5 bases, and 12 bases lay between the germline ends. Germline values: CDR1 SGHTA, CDR2 FQGNSA. This CDR3 has 13 residues. The CDR3 nucleotides read TGTGCCAGCAGCGTACAAGGGGCCGAGACCCAGTACTTC. Translating gives CASSVQGAETQYF. Together with reference TRBV7-2 and TRBJ2-5, the CDR3 gives the full variable domain: GAGVSQSPSNKVTEKGKDVELRCDPISGHTALYWYRQSLGQGLEFLIYFQGNSAPDKSGLPSDRFSAERTGGSVSTLTIQRTQQEDSAVYLCASSVQGAETQYFGPGTRLLVL.

J is TRBJ2-1 and V is TRBV6-2 or TRBV6-3, with 10 bases identical to TRBD2. Germline V gives CDR1 MNHEY, CDR2 SVGEGT. J lost 6 bases, V lost 4 bases, and 9 bases had no gene match. This CDR3 has 16 residues. Written as DNA, the CDR3 is TGTGCCAGCAGTTCCCTTTTAGCGGGAGGAGCCAATGAGCAGTTCTTC. This encodes CASSSLLAGGANEQFF.

This clonotype showed up just a few times. V is TRBV5-4 and J is TRBJ2-5; 11 nucleotides agree with TRBD1. The CDR3 runs to 15 residues. V was clipped by 3 bases and J by 5 bases; unmatched bases: 6. Germline values: CDR1 SGHNT, CDR2 YYREEE (reference sequence). CDR3 bases: TGTGCCAGCAGCTGGGGACAGGGGGTGAGCGAGACCCAGTACTTC. This translates into CASSWGQGVSETQYF.

This clonotype was seen only a few times. J is TRBJ1-1 and V is TRBV4-1; no reliable D call. The CDR3 loop spans 13 amino acids. The germline V and J ends were trimmed by 0 bases and 8 bases, with 10 bases remaining between them. Germline V gene sequence: CDR1 MGHRA, CDR2 YSYEKL. CDR3 bases: TGCGCCAGCAGCCAAGATTACGGCCGCGAAGCTTTCTTT. This codes for CASSQDYGREAFF.